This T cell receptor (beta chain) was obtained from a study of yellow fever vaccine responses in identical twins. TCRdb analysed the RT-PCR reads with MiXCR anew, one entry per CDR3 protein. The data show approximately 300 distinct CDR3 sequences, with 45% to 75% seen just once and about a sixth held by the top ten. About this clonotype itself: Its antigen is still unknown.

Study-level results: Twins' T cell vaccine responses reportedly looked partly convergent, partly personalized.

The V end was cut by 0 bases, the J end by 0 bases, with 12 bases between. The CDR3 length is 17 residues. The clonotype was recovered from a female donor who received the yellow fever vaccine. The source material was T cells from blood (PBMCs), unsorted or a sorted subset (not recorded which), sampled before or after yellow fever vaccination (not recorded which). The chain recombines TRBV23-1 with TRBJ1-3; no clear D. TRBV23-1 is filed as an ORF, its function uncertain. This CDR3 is CASSQSTRDISGNTIYF. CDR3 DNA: TGCGCCAGCAGTCAATCGACCCGCGATATCTCTGGAAACACCATATATTTT.